This TCR beta chain comes out of a study of response to subunit inactivated influenza vaccine (dated by TCRdb to 2016 to 2019). Context from the whole study: Deep quantitative profiling of the T cell receptor repertoire was used in the study to follow responses to a trivalent subunit inactivated influenza vaccine. General findings and caveats noted by the study authors: It was suggested by the authors that each seasonal influenza vaccination may recruit only a limited number of new T cells.

This clonotype was counted only a few times. Its antigen has not been determined. Qualities for individual bases were not recorded, and no much larger clone is one base off. Libraries were made using RT-PCR. The data were produced on an Illumina HiSeq 2500. The public reads were reanalyzed by TCRdb: fastp trimming at Q25, MiXCR alignment, in-frame beta chains only. Entries that share a CDR3 protein sequence are merged under the most common genes and DNA. The sample table holds under 550,000 distinct CDR3 sequences, of which approximately 7.3% were seen once. Jointly, the top ten make up roughly 14% of the sample. Including cysteine and phenylalanine, the CDR3 has 15 amino acids. Only the CDR3 portion is preserved as DNA: 45 bases, with reading frame beginning at the first base. The junction shows trimming of 8 bases on V and 7 bases on J, and the gene matches do not reach 8 bases of it. Based on the germline V gene, the CDR1 and CDR2 sequences are SGHAT and FQNNGV.

The receptor's source is a man aged 50-75 years who received an inactivated influenza vaccine. Donor details come from another sample of the same person, matched by shared clones. This material consisted of PBMCs from blood, taken around 25 months after vaccination. The sequence joins TRBV11-2 to TRBJ2-1, with 13 bases matching TRBD2. This receptor carries the CDR3 CASGGTSGIGNEQFF. The DNA sequence is as follows: TGTGCCAGCGGGGGGACTAGCGGGATCGGAAATGAGCAGTTCTTC.